This is a list of T cell receptor beta chains from one sample in a study of T cell changes during pregnancy in multiple sclerosis. Some clones are missing from TCRdb's copy, which holds only in-frame ones; the method was immunoSEQ multiplex PCR. The sample includes over 70,000 clones, about 93% of them seen just once. Sequencing was performed on peripheral blood, taken in the first trimester of pregnancy. Receptor source: a female donor with multiple sclerosis, enrolled in a pregnancy study. Each CDR3 is given with its conserved first and last residue. The D gene is left open where the match is weak. Clone size is shown for a subset of rows, as once, few, many or a class of expanded clone.

D	J	V	size	DNA	CDR3
-	TRBJ2-7	TRBV19	-	TGTGCCAGTAGTCCCTCGTTTAACTCCTACGAGCAGTACTTC	CASSPSFNSYEQYF
-	TRBJ2-5	TRBV1	-	TGCACCAGCAGGTCACAGGGGGCTGGGGAGACCCAGTACTTC	CTSRSQGAGETQYF
TRBD1	TRBJ1-2	TRBV19	-	TGTGCCACGCAGGGGGACTATGGCTACACCTTC	CATQGDYGYTF
-	TRBJ2-1	TRBV7-2	-	TGTGCCAGCAGCGTTGGACTGTTAGAACTTGAGCAGTTCTTC	CASSVGLLELEQFF
TRBD2	TRBJ2-7	TRBV29-1	-	TGCAGCGCCGCGGGGGGGGCATACGAGCAGTACTTC	CSAAGGAYEQYF
-	TRBJ2-7	TRBV30	-	TGTGCCTGGAATTTGGGGGAGGACTACGAGCAGTACTTC	CAWNLGEDYEQYF
TRBD1	TRBJ1-4	TRBV7-2	-	TGTGCCAGCAGCTTAGCCGCAGGGGGAAAACTGTTTTTT	CASSLAAGGKLFF
-	TRBJ2-5	TRBV7-3	-	TGTGCCAGCAGCTCCGGGGGTAGGCAAGAGACCCAGTACTTC	CASSSGGRQETQYF
TRBD1	TRBJ1-1	TRBV19	few	TGTGCCAGTAGTATCACAGGGGGCGGAAAAGCTTTCTTT	CASSITGGGKAFF
-	TRBJ2-7	TRBV5-1	once	TGCGCCAGCAGCGAGGGTACGGGCTACGAGCAGTACTTC	CASSEGTGYEQYF
TRBD1	TRBJ2-3	TRBV19	once	TGTGCCAGTAGTCCGAGGACAGGGCGCACAGATACGCAGTATTTT	CASSPRTGRTDTQYF
TRBD2	TRBJ2-5	TRBV29-1	-	TGCAGCGTATATATCCCCGGGACTAGTTGGGGAGAGACCCAGTACTTC	CSVYIPGTSWGETQYF
-	TRBJ2-1	TRBV6-5	-	TGTGCCAGCAGTTACGGTCGGGTTGCTCTTAATGAGCAGTTCTTC	CASSYGRVALNEQFF
-	TRBJ1-1	TRBV7-2	-	TGTGCCAGCAGCCATCGACAGGTGAACACTGAAGCTTTCTTT	CASSHRQVNTEAFF
TRBD1	TRBJ1-3	TRBV12-5	once	TGTGCTAGTGGTTTCACAGGGGGCGAGAGCTCTGGAAACACCATATATTTT	CASGFTGGESSGNTIYF
-	TRBJ1-1	TRBV9	-	TGTGCCAGCAGCGTAGTCTCGAACACTGAAGCTTTCTTT	CASSVVSNTEAFF
TRBD1	TRBJ1-4	TRBV5-5	-	TGTGCCAGCAGCCCAGGGGACAGGGGGCGATATGAAAAACTGTTTTTT	CASSPGDRGRYEKLFF
TRBD1	TRBJ1-3	TRBV27	once	TGTGCCAGCAGCCCAACCTACAGGGGTGGAAACACCATATATTTT	CASSPTYRGGNTIYF
TRBD1	TRBJ2-7	TRBV27	-	TGTGCCAGCAGGGACAGGGAGACTTTCCCTGAGCAGTACTTC	CASRDRETFPEQYF
-	TRBJ1-4	TRBV19	few	TGTGCCAGTTCAGGCCGAGAACTGTTTTTT	CASSGRELFF
-	TRBJ2-7	TRBV15	-	TGTGCCACCAGCAGGGGCAGGGTGTTTTTCTACGAGCAGTACTTC	CATSRGRVFFYEQYF
TRBD1	TRBJ1-2	TRBV11-1	once	TGTGCCAGCAGCTTACCAAGGACAGGGGGAGTCTATGGCTACACCTTC	CASSLPRTGGVYGYTF
-	TRBJ1-2	TRBV14	-	TGTGCCAGCAGCCAAGAGGGCAGGGTATATGGCTACACCTTC	CASSQEGRVYGYTF
-	TRBJ2-5	TRBV2	-	TGTGCCAGCATGGTGGGGAGAATGGAGACCCAGTACTTC	CASMVGRMETQYF
-	TRBJ1-2	TRBV30	-	TGTGCCTGGAGTGATCCACCGACAGGCCATAACTATGGCTACACCTTC	CAWSDPPTGHNYGYTF
TRBD1	TRBJ1-2	TRBV6-1	-	TGTGCCAGCAGGGACAGGGTTGACTATGGCTACACCTTC	CASRDRVDYGYTF
TRBD2	TRBJ2-5	TRBV19	-	TGTGCCAGTAGTATGGGGGGGAGAAACCAAGAGACCCAGTACTTC	CASSMGGRNQETQYF
TRBD1	TRBJ2-5	TRBV5-1	-	TGCGCCAGCCGCACGGGGCAGGGGGTCCAAGAGACCCAGTACTTC	CASRTGQGVQETQYF
-	TRBJ1-2	TRBV19	-	TGTGCCAGTAGTAGTGGCGGCTACACCTTC	CASSSGGYTF
-	TRBJ1-4	TRBV25-1	-	TGTGCCAGCAACGGGCACGGGGGTGAAAAACTGTTTTTT	CASNGHGGEKLFF
-	TRBJ2-2	TRBV9	-	TGTGCCAGCAGCCCCCCAGCGAACACCGGGGAGCTGTTTTTT	CASSPPANTGELFF
TRBD1	TRBJ1-2	TRBV6-1	-	TGTGCCAGCAGTGGCTGGACAGGGAATGGCTACACCTTC	CASSGWTGNGYTF
-	TRBJ1-6	TRBV2	-	TGTGCCAGCAGTTTGACCAGCGGGGATAATTCACCCCTCCACTTT	CASSLTSGDNSPLHF
-	TRBJ2-3	TRBV9	-	TGTGCCAGCAGCGTAGAGGCAGGACGGGGAGATACGCAGTATTTT	CASSVEAGRGDTQYF
-	TRBJ2-7	TRBV9	-	TGTGCCAGCAGCCCCCCGTCCGAGGGAGTTCCCTACGAGCAGTACTTC	CASSPPSEGVPYEQYF
-	TRBJ1-2	TRBV10-3	-	TGTGCCATACAGGGTCTCAACTATGGCTACACCTTC	CAIQGLNYGYTF
-	TRBJ1-1	TRBV11-2	-	TGTGCCAGCAGCAATCGGGGGGACACTGAAGCTTTCTTT	CASSNRGDTEAFF
TRBD1	TRBJ2-7	TRBV11-2	-	TGTGCCAGCAGCTCGGGACAGGGGGCCTACGAGCAGTACTTC	CASSSGQGAYEQYF
-	TRBJ2-5	TRBV7-7	-	TGTGCTAGCAGCTTAGCCCTGGCTTCTGTTAGCCTACGAGAGACCCAGTACTTC	CASSLALASVSLRETQYF
-	TRBJ1-5	TRBV6-1	-	TGTGCCAGCGCCCGGACGCGGGTCGATCAGCCCCAGCATTTT	CASARTRVDQPQHF
TRBD2	TRBJ2-5	TRBV12-5	-	TGTGCTAGTGCCGGACTAGTAGGTAATTTAGAGACCCAGTACTTC	CASAGLVGNLETQYF
-	TRBJ2-7	TRBV11-2	-	TGTGCCAGCAGCTTAACTGCGGAGAGCTCCTACGAGCAGTACTTC	CASSLTAESSYEQYF
TRBD1	TRBJ2-1	TRBV5-5	-	TGTGCCAGCAGTTGGGACAGGGGTGAGCAGTTCTTC	CASSWDRGEQFF
TRBD1	TRBJ2-1	TRBV7-2	-	TGTGCCAGCAGGTTGGGACAGGGGGCCTACAATGAGCAGTTCTTC	CASRLGQGAYNEQFF
-	TRBJ2-3	TRBV19	-	TGTGCCAGTAGCCGTTGGGGGCCGGATACGCAGTATTTT	CASSRWGPDTQYF
TRBD1	TRBJ2-6	TRBV4-2	-	TGTGCCAGCAGCCCCTGGACAGGAAACTCTGGGGCCAACGTCCTGACTTTC	CASSPWTGNSGANVLTF
-	TRBJ2-2	TRBV6-1	-	TGTGCCATCTACAGGGCAACCGGGGAGCTGTTTTTT	CAIYRATGELFF
-	TRBJ2-7	TRBV7-8	-	TGTGCCAGCAGCTTAGCGAGAGACTTCTCCTACGAGCAGTACTTC	CASSLARDFSYEQYF
TRBD1	TRBJ1-6	TRBV19	-	TGTGCCAGTAGTACGACAGGGGGACGAAATTCACCCCTCCACTTT	CASSTTGGRNSPLHF
TRBD2	TRBJ2-5	TRBV7-6	-	TGTGCCAGCAGCCCGATCGGGACTAGCGCCCCATTGGCCCAGTACTTC	CASSPIGTSAPLAQYF
TRBD1	TRBJ1-2	TRBV29-1	-	TGCAGCTCCGACAGGGCCTATGGCTACACCTTC	CSSDRAYGYTF
-	TRBJ1-2	TRBV27	-	TGTGCCAGCAGTTCGAGATTAAGGAACAGACGTATTAACTATGGCTACACCTTC	CASSSRLRNRRINYGYTF
TRBD1	TRBJ2-3	TRBV19	-	TGTGCCAGTAGTGGACAGGCAATATCGGATACGCAGTATTTT	CASSGQAISDTQYF
TRBD1	TRBJ1-1	TRBV18	-	TGTGCCAGCTCACCCCTGGGACAGTACACTGAAGCTTTCTTT	CASSPLGQYTEAFF